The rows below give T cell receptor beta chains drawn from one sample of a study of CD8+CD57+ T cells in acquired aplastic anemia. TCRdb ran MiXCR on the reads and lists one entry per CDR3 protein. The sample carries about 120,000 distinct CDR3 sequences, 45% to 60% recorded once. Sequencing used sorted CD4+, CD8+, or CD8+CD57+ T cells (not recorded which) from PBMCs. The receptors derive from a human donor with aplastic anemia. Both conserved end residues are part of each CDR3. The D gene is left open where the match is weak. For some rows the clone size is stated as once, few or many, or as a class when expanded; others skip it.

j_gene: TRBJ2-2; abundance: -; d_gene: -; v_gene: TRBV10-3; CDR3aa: CATRGGGELFF; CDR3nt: TGTGCCACCAGGGGAGGCGGGGAGCTGTTTTTT
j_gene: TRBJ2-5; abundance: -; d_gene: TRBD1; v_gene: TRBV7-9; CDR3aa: CASSPPGQGSKTQYF; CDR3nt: TGTGCCAGCAGCCCCCCCGGACAGGGTTCGAAGACCCAGTACTTC
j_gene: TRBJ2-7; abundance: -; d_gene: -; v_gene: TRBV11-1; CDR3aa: CASSLEQGRRRYEQYF; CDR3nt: TGTGCCAGCAGCTTGGAACAGGGTAGGCGACGGTACGAGCAGTACTTC
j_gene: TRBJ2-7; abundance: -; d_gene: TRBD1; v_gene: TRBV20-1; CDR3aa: CSARGTGLGEQYF; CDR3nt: TGCAGTGCTAGAGGGACAGGTCTGGGGGAGCAGTACTTC
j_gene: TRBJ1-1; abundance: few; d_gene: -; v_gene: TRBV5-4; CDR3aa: CASSPRISNTEAFF; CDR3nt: TGTGCCAGCAGCCCCCGTATCAGCAACACTGAAGCTTTCTTT
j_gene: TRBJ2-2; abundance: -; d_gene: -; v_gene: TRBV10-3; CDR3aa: CAISPGRLTGELFF; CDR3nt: TGTGCCATCAGCCCAGGGAGGTTGACCGGGGAGCTGTTTTTT
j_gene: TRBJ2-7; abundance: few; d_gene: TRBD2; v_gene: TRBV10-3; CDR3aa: CAISDGLAGAFYEQYF; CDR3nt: TGTGCCATCAGTGATGGACTAGCGGGAGCTTTCTACGAGCAGTACTTC
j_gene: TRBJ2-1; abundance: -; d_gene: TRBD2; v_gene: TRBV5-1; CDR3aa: CASSVPRVGGVAGNNEQFF; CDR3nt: TGCGCCAGCAGCGTGCCCCGAGTAGGGGGGGTAGCGGGGAACAATGAGCAGTTCTTC
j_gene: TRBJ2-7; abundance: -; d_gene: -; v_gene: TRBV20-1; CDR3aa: CSARDGETEYEQYF; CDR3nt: TGCAGTGCTAGAGATGGAGAAACTGAATACGAGCAGTACTTC
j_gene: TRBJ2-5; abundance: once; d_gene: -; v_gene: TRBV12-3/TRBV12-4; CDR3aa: CASSIRGGLETQYF; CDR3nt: TGTGCCAGCAGTATCAGGGGGGGCTTAGAGACCCAGTACTTC
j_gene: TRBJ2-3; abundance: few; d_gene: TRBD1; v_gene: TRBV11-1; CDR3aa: CASSRLTGGLRDTQYF; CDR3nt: TGTGCCAGCAGCCGCCTGACAGGGGGATTGAGAGATACGCAGTATTTT
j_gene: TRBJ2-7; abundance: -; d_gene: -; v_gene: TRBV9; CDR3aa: CASSPAGRDYEQYF; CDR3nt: TGTGCCAGCAGCCCAGCTGGCCGGGACTACGAGCAGTACTTC
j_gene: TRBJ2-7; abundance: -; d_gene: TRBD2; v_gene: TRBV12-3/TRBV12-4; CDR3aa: CASSSLGGLAGVGLSYEQYF; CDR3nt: TGTGCCAGCAGTTCTTTAGGGGGACTAGCGGGAGTTGGGCTCTCCTACGAGCAGTACTTC
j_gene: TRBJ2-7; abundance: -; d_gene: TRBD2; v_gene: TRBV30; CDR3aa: CAWSGLAPYEQYF; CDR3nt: TGTGCCTGGAGTGGACTAGCCCCCTACGAGCAGTACTTC
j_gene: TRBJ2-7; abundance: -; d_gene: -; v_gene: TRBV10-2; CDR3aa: CASSYVQGPTYEQYF; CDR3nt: TGCGCCAGCAGTTACGTGCAGGGTCCGACCTACGAGCAGTACTTC
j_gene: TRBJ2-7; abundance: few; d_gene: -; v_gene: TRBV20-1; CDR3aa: CSAANRGGNEQYF; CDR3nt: TGCAGTGCCGCAAACAGGGGGGGCAACGAGCAGTACTTC
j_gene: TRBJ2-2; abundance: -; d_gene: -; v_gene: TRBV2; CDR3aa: CASSDFVSGAGELFF; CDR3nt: TGTGCCAGCAGTGATTTTGTATCGGGGGCCGGGGAGCTGTTTTTT
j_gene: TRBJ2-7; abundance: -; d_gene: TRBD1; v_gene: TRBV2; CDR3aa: CASLGTGTTHEQYF; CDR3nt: TGTGCCAGCCTTGGGACAGGGACCACCCACGAGCAGTACTTC
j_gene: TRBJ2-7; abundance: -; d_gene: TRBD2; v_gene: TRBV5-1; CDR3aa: CASSLPGTNSYEQYF; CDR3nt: TGCGCCAGCAGCCTACCCGGGACTAACTCCTACGAGCAGTACTTC
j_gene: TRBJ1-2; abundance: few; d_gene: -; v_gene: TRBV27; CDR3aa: CASGRIGITNYGYTF; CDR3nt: TGTGCCAGCGGTCGGATAGGGATCACTAACTATGGCTACACCTTC
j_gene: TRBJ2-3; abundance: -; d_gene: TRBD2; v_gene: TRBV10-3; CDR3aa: CALGAGGPDTQYF; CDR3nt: TGTGCCCTGGGTGCGGGGGGCCCAGATACGCAGTATTTT
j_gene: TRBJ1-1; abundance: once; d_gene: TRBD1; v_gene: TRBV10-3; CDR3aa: CAISARTGNTEAFF; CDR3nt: TGTGCCATCAGTGCCCGGACAGGGAACACTGAAGCTTTCTTT
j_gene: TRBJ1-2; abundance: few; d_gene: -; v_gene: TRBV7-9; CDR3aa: CASSFSGGDYGYTF; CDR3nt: TGTGCCAGCAGCTTTTCGGGGGGCGACTATGGCTACACCTTC
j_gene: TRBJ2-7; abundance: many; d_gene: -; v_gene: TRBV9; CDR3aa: CASSWGQDSYEQYF; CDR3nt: TGTGCCAGCAGCTGGGGACAAGACTCCTACGAGCAGTACTTC
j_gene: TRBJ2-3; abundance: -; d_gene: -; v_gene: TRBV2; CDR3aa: CASSVGTDTQYF; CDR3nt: TGTGCCAGCAGTGTAGGTACAGATACGCAGTATTTT
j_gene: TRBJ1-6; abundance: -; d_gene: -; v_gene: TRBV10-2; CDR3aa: CASSERASYNSPLHF; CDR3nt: TGCGCCAGCAGTGAAAGGGCCAGCTATAATTCACCCCTCCACTTT
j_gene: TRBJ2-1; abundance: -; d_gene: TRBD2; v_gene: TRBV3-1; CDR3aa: CASSQEVAGVRYNEQFF; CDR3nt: TGTGCCAGCAGCCAAGAAGTAGCGGGAGTTCGCTACAATGAGCAGTTCTTC
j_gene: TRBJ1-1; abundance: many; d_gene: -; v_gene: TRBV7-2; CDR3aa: CASSLGGGSEAFF; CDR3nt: TGTGCCAGCAGCTTAGGAGGGGGTAGCGAAGCTTTCTTT
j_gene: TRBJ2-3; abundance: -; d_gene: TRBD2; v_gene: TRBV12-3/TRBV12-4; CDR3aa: CASGLAGKLGDTQYF; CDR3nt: TGTGCCAGCGGGCTAGCGGGAAAGTTGGGGGATACGCAGTATTTT
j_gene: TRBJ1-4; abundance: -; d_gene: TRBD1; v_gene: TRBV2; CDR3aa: CAGGQGAMGREKLFF; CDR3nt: TGTGCCGGGGGACAGGGGGCGATGGGGCGTGAAAAACTGTTTTTT
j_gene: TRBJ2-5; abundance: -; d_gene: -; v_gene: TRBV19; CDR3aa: CASSPSTYGETQYF; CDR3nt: TGTGCCAGTAGTCCCTCTACGTACGGAGAGACCCAGTACTTC
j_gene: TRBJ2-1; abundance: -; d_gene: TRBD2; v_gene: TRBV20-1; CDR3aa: CSARDPGGSTNEQFF; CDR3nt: TGCAGTGCTAGAGATCCCGGCGGGAGTACGAATGAGCAGTTCTTC
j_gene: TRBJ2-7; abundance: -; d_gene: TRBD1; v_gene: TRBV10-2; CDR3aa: CASSSGGLSSYEQYF; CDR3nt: TGCGCCAGCAGCTCAGGGGGCCTAAGCTCCTACGAGCAGTACTTC
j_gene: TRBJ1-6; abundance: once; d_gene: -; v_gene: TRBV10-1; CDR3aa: CASSESAQTPLHF; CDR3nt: TGCGCCAGCAGTGAGTCGGCCCAAACACCCCTCCACTTT
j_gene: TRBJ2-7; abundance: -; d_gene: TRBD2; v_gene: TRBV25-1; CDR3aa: CASSEGLASYGQYF; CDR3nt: TGTGCCAGCAGTGAAGGACTAGCCTCCTACGGGCAGTACTTC
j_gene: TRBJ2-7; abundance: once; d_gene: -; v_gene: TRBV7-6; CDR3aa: CASSLGEGPTPEQYF; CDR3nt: TGTGCCAGCAGCTTAGGTGAGGGCCCAACCCCCGAGCAGTATTTC
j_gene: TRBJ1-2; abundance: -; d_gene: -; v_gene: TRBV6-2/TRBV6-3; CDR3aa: CASSEYGQNGYTF; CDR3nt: TGTGCCAGCAGTGAGTATGGACAGAATGGCTACACCTTC
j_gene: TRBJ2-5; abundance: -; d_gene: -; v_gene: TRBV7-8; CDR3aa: CASSLGRAQETQYF; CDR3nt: TGTGCCAGCAGCTTAGGCAGGGCCCAAGAGACCCAGTACTTC
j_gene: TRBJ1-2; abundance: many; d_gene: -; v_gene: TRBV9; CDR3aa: CASSVGDPGYGYTF; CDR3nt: TGTGCCAGCAGCGTAGGCGATCCCGGGTATGGCTACACCTTC
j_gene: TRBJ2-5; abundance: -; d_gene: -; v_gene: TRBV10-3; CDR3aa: CAIRARETQYF; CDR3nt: TGTGCCATCAGAGCGCGAGAGACCCAGTACTTC
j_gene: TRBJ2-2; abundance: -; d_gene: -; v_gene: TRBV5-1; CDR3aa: CASPGELFF; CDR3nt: TGCGCCAGTCCCGGGGAGCTGTTTTTT
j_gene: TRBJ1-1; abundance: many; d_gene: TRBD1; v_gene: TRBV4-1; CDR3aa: CASSSGLQGKAFF; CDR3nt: TGCGCCAGCAGCTCGGGGCTACAGGGGAAAGCTTTCTTT
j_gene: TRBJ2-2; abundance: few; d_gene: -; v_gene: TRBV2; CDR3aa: CASSLQRGTGELFF; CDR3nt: TGTGCCAGCAGTTTACAACGAGGCACCGGGGAGCTGTTTTTT
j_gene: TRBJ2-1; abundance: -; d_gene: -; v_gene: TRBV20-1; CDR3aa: CSATDPAMDYNEQFF; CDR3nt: TGCAGTGCTACGGACCCGGCGATGGATTACAATGAGCAGTTCTTC
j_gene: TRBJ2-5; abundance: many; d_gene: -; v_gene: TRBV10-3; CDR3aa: CAISESSQAQETQYF; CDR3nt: TGTGCCATCAGTGAGTCGAGTCAGGCCCAAGAGACCCAGTACTTC
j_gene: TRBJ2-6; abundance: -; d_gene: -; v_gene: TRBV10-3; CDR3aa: CAGGGTGANVLTF; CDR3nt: TGTGCCGGAGGGGGGACTGGGGCCAACGTCCTGACTTTC
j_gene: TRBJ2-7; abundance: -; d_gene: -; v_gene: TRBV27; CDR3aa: CASSEGGGFEQYF; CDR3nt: TGTGCCAGCAGTGAAGGCGGAGGGTTCGAGCAGTACTTC
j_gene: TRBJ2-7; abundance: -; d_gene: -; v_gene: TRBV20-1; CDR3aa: CSARDNGVEQYF; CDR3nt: TGCAGTGCTAGAGATAACGGGGTTGAGCAGTACTTC
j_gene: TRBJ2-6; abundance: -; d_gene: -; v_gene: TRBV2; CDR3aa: CASSNRRSGANVLTF; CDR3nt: TGTGCCAGCAGTAATCGCCGCTCTGGGGCCAACGTCCTGACTTTC